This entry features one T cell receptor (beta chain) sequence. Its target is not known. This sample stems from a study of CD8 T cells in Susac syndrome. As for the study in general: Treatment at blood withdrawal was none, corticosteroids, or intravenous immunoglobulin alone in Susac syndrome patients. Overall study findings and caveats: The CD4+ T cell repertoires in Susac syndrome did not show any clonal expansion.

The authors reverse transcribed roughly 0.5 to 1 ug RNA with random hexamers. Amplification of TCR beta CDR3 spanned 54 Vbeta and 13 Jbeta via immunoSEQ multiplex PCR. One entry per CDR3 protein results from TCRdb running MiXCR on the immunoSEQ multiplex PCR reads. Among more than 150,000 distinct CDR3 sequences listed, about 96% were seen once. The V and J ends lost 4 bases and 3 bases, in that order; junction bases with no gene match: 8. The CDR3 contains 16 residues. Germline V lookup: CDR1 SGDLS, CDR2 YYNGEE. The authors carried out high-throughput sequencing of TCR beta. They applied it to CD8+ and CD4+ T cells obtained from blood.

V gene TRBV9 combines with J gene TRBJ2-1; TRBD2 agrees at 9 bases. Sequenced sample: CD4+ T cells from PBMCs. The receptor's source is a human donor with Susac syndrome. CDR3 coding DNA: TGTGCCAGCAGCTCCGTAGCGGGGGCCATCTACAATGAGCAGTTCTTC. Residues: CASSSVAGAIYNEQFF.